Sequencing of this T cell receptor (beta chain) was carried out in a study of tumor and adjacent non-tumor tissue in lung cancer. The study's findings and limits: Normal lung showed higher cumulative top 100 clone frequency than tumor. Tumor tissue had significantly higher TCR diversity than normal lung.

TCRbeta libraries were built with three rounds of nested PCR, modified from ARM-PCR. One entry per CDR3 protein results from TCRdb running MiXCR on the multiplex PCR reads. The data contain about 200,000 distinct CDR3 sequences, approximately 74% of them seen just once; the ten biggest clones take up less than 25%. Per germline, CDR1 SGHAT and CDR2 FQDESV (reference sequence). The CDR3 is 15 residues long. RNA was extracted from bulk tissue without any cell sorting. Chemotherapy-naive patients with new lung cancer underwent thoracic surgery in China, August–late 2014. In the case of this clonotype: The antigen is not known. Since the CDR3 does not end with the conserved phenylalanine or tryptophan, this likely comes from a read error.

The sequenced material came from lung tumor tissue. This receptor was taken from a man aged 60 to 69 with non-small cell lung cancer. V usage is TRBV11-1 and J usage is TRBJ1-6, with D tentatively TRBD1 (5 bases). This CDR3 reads CAISDRQWASSPLHY. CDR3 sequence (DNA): TGTGCCATCAGCGACCGACAGTGGGCCAGTTCACCCCTCCACTAT.